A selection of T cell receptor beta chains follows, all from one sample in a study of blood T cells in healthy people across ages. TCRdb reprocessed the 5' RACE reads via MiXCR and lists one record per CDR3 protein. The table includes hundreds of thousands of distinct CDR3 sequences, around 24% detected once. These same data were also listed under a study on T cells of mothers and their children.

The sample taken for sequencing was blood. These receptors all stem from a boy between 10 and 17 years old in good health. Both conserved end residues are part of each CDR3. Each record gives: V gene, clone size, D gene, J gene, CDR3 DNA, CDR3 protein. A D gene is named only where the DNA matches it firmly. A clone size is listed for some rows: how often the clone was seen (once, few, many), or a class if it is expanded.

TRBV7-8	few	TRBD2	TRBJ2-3	TGTGCCAGCACCGTTACAGGGCGGGGGGGCACAGATACGCAGTATTTT	CASTVTGRGGTDTQYF
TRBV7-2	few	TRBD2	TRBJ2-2	TGTGCCAGCAGCTTATTAGCGGGGACCGCGAACACCGGGGAGCTGTTTTTT	CASSLLAGTANTGELFF
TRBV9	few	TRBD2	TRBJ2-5	TGTGCCAGCAGCGTCGGGACTAGCGGGGGTGGAGAGACCCAGTACTTC	CASSVGTSGGGETQYF
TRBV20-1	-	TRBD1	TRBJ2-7	TGCAGTGCTAGAGCACTTGACAGGGGATACTACGAGCAGCACTTC	CSARALDRGYYEQHF
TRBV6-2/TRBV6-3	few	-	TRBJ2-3	TGTGCCAGCAGTTACTACAGGGTTTCGGATACGCAGTATTTT	CASSYYRVSDTQYF
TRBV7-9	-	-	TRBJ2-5	TGTGCCAGCAACCGAGATGGGGGGCGCGGAGAGACCCAGTACTTC	CASNRDGGRGETQYF
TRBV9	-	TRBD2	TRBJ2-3	TGTGCCAGCAGCGGCCCTACTAGCGGGAGTGTAGTGGATACGCAGTATTTT	CASSGPTSGSVVDTQYF
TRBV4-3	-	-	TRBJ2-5	TGCGCCAGCAGCGCGGAGGAGGGAACAGCCCTGTTGGAGACCCAGTACTTC	CASSAEEGTALLETQYF
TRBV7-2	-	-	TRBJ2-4	TGTGCCAGCAGCCCCAAGAGGGCAGGAGGGGGCATTCAGTACTTC	CASSPKRAGGGIQYF
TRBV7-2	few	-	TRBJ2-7	TGTGCCAGCAGCCCAGGACTGGCCTTTCCCGAGCAGTACTTC	CASSPGLAFPEQYF
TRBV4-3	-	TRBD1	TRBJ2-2	TGCGCCAGCAGCCAAGGGGGACAGGGGGCGGGAGGCACCGGGGAGCTGTTTTTT	CASSQGGQGAGGTGELFF
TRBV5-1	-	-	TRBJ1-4	TGCGCCAGCAGCGACGAACTGGGAGAAAAACTGTTTTTT	CASSDELGEKLFF
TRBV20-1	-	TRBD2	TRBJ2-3	TGCAGTGCTATGCGGCTAGCGGGAGAGGGAGATACGCAGTATTTT	CSAMRLAGEGDTQYF
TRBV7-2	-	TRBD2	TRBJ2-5	TGTGCCAGCAGCTTACCTAGCGGGGGGACGAAGACCCAGTACTTC	CASSLPSGGTKTQYF
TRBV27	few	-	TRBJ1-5	TGTGCCAGCAGTTTATCGAGTGGATCCTGGCCACCGCATTTT	CASSLSSGSWPPHF
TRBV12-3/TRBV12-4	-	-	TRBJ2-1	TGTGCCAGCAGTTCCTCCGGGACTCGCTACAATGAGCAGTTCTTC	CASSSSGTRYNEQFF
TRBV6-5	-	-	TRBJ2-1	TGTGCCAGCACTGACGGAGACAATGAGCAGTTCTTC	CASTDGDNEQFF
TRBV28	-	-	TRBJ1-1	TGTGCCAGCAGTTTATCCCGGGGTATGACTGAAGCTTTCTTT	CASSLSRGMTEAFF
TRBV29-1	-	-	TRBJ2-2	TGCAGCGTTGTAAGGGGGGCAACCGGGGAGCTGTTTTTT	CSVVRGATGELFF
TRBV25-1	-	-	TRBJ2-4	TGTGCCAGCAGTGTACAGGGTGGTTGGTACTTC	CASSVQGGWYF
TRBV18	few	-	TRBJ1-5	TGTGCCAGCTCACCGCCGGGGACCGCCAATCAGCCCCAGCATTTT	CASSPPGTANQPQHF
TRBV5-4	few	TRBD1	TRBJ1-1	TGTGCCAGCAGCTTGTTTACAGGGGGGGACTTCACTGAAGCTTTCTTT	CASSLFTGGDFTEAFF
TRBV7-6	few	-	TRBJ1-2	TGTGCCCGCAGCTTAGGGAGGTACTATGGCTACACCTTC	CARSLGRYYGYTF
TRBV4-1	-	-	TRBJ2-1	TGCGCCAGCAGCCAAGTGGCAGGGGTTCGGAGCTCCTACAATGAGCAGTTCTTC	CASSQVAGVRSSYNEQFF
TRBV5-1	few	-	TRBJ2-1	TGCGCCAGCCGTTCGTATGGGGTTTCCTACAATGAGCAGTTCTTC	CASRSYGVSYNEQFF